These 14 T cell receptor beta chains were sequenced from one sample in a study of CD8 T cells in Susac syndrome. A quantity of about 0.5 to 1 ug RNA underwent reverse transcription using random hexamers. In TCRdb, the immunoSEQ multiplex PCR reads were re-called with MiXCR into one record per CDR3 protein. The table lists roughly 120,000 distinct CDR3 sequences, about 95% of them singletons, with about 0.12% in the top ten. Sequenced sample: CD4+ T cells from PBMCs. These TCRs come from a human donor with multiple sclerosis.

This chain uses TRBV19 with TRBJ1-2; TRBD1 matches 9 bases. The CDR3 contains 13 residues. The germline V gene encodes CDR1 LNHDA and CDR2 SQIVND (reference sequence). V trimming: 6 bases; J trimming: 8 bases; junction bases outside the gene matches: 7. The CDR3 spells CASRKQGARGYTF. The CDR3 DNA follows: TGTGCCAGTAGGAAACAGGGGGCGCGAGGCTACACCTTC.

The chain links TRBV11-2 to TRBJ2-7; D gene ambiguous. Germline V CDR1 and CDR2: SGHAT, FQNNGV. The CDR3 has 11 residues. Trimming pared 1 base from V and 2 bases from J, leaving 0 bases between. The CDR3 loop reads CASSLAYEQYF. The CDR3 DNA is TGTGCCAGCAGCTTAGCCTACGAGCAGTACTTC.

This sequence joins TRBV29-1 and TRBJ1-2; D remains unclear. The CDR3 spans 11 residues. V lost 3 bases to trimming and J lost 7 bases, with 9 bases between them. Germline values: CDR1 SQVTM, CDR2 ANQGSEA. CDR3 DNA sequence: TGCAGCGTTGATAGGCAGTCTGGCTACACCTTC. The encoded protein is CSVDRQSGYTF.

This chain connects TRBV29-1 to TRBJ1-3; D is possibly TRBD1 (5 bases). CDR1 SQVTM and CDR2 ANQGSEA come from the germline V gene. The CDR3 is made up of 14 amino acids. V lost 3 bases and J 3 bases, leaving 12 bases between the germline ends. The CDR3 sequence is CSVEARQIGNTIYF. The CDR3 DNA reads TGCAGCGTTGAGGCCCGACAGATTGGAAACACCATATATTTT.

The chain has TRBV2 and TRBJ1-2; maybe TRBD1 (6 bases). Germline V lookup: CDR1 SNHLY, CDR2 FYNNEI. The CDR3 covers 14 residues. The V and J ends lost 6 bases and 8 bases respectively, with 19 bases between them. The CDR3 DNA reads TGTGCCAGCAGCAGTATTCAGGGGTGGATGGGCTACACCTTC. Translating it yields CASSSIQGWMGYTF.

V usage is TRBV7-9 and J usage is TRBJ1-2; tentative D call: TRBD1 (6 bases). This CDR3 contains 14 residues. The ends were cut back, 1 base at V and 7 bases at J, with 13 bases in the middle. Germline-derived CDR1 and CDR2 are SEHNR and FQNEAQ (reference sequence). The chain's CDR3 is CASSLEKGVSGYTF. The CDR3 nucleotides are TGTGCCAGCAGCTTAGAAAAGGGGGTCAGTGGCTACACCTTC.

The chain links TRBV30 to TRBJ2-7; a possible D gene is TRBD2 (5 bases). Germline V gene data show CDR1 as GTSNPN and CDR2 as SVGIG (reference sequence). V was clipped by 1 base and J by 2 bases, with 6 bases between them. CDR3 size: 12 residues. CDR3 loop: CAWSAGTYEQYF. CDR3 sequence (DNA): TGTGCCTGGAGTGCGGGAACCTACGAGCAGTACTTC.

The chain combines TRBV11-1 with TRBJ1-1; D gene uncertain. Trimming took off 5 bases at V and 1 base at J, with 2 bases between the two ends. The germline CDR1 and CDR2 sequences are SGHAT and FQDESV (reference sequence). The CDR3 spans 11 residues. CDR3 loop: CASSQNTEAFF. DNA of the CDR3: TGTGCCAGCAGCCAGAACACTGAAGCTTTCTTT.

The V call is TRBV30, the J call TRBJ2-3; D ambiguous. Per the germline V gene, CDR1 is GTSNPN and CDR2 is SVGIG (reference sequence). The CDR3 extends over 10 amino acids. Trimming removed 1 base at V and 11 bases at J, with 7 bases between. The CDR3 protein is CAWSAVEQYF. The CDR3 DNA reads as TGTGCCTGGAGTGCGGTCGAGCAGTATTTT.

The chain recombines TRBV6-1 with TRBJ1-3; 9 nucleotides agree with TRBD1. Germline CDR1 MNHNS, CDR2 SASEGT. This CDR3 is built from 16 residues. After removal of 5 bases from V and 3 bases from J, the junction contained 8 bases not matched to a gene. This CDR3 is CASSPQGQGIGNTIYF. The CDR3 nucleotides read TGTGCCAGCAGTCCCCAGGGACAGGGCATTGGAAACACCATATATTTT.

This sequence joins TRBV25-1 and TRBJ2-5; the match to TRBD1 covers 8 bases. J gave up 5 bases and V 8 bases, and 13 bases lay outside the gene matches. CDR1 is MGHDK, CDR2 SYGVNS, per germline. This CDR3 has 15 residues. CDR3 sequence: CASSSVGQGFETQYF. CDR3 nucleotide sequence: TGTGCCAGCTCTTCGGTTGGACAGGGCTTTGAGACCCAGTACTTC.

This clonotype has a single count. The J gene is TRBJ1-1, the V gene TRBV6-5; TRBD1 matches at 11 bases. The V segment lost 6 bases and the J segment 7 bases; nucleotides outside the gene matches: 10. Germline CDR1 MNHEY, CDR2 SVGAGI. This CDR3 region has 15 residues. CDR3 loop: CASSYTGTGGFEAFF. The CDR3 DNA reads as TGTGCCAGCAGCTACACCGGGACAGGGGGGTTTGAAGCTTTCTTT.

The genes are TRBV6-1 and TRBJ1-5; D uncertain. CDR1 and CDR2 from the germline V gene are MNHNS and SASEGT. The CDR3 is made up of 10 amino acids. Deletions cut 9 bases from V and 0 bases from J, with 0 bases between. This chain's CDR3 is CASSNQPQHF. CDR3 in DNA: TGTGCCAGTAGCAATCAGCCCCAGCATTTT.

This clonotype was seen a few times. The V gene is TRBV3-1, the J gene TRBJ2-7, with a weak D call TRBD2 (6 bases). The CDR3 contains 14 residues. Germline V gives CDR1 LGHDT, CDR2 YNNKEL (reference sequence). V lost 4 bases to trimming and J lost 3 bases, with 13 bases between them. CDR3 residues: CASSPTTGVYEQYF. CDR3 DNA sequence: TGTGCCAGCAGCCCCACTACGGGAGTCTACGAGCAGTACTTC.